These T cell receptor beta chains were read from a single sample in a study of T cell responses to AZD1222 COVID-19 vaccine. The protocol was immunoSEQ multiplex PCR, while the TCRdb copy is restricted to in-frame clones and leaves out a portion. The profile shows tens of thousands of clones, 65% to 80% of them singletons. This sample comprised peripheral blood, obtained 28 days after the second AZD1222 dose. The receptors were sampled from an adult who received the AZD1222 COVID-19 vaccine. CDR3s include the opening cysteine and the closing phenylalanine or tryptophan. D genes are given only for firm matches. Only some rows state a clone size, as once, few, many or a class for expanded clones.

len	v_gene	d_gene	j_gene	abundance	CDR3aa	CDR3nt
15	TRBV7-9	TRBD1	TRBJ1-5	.	CASSSGDRGTQPQHF	TGTGCCAGCAGCTCAGGGGACAGGGGGACTCAGCCCCAGCATTTT
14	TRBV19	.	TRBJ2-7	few	CASSRGQGGGEQYF	TGTGCCAGTAGTCGGGGACAAGGGGGGGGCGAGCAGTACTTC
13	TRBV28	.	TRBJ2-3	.	CASSPVGTDTQYF	TGTGCCAGCAGTCCCGTGGGCACAGATACGCAGTATTTT
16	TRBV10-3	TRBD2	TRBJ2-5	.	CAISLLAGGSQETQYF	TGTGCCATCAGCTTACTAGCGGGGGGGTCCCAAGAGACCCAGTACTTC
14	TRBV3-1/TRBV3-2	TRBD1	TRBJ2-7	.	CASSRTGSSYEQYF	TGTGCCAGCAGTCGGACAGGGAGCTCCTACGAGCAGTACTTC
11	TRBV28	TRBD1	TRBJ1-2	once	CAGGQNYGYTF	TGTGCCGGGGGACAGAACTATGGCTACACCTTC
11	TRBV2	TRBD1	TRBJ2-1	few	CASSWDSEQFF	TGTGCCAGCAGCTGGGACAGTGAGCAGTTCTTC
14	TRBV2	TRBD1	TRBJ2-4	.	CASKGQGNSYIQYF	TGTGCCAGCAAGGGACAGGGTAACTCTTACATTCAGTACTTC
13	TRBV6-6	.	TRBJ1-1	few	CASSRGMNTEAFF	TGTGCCAGCAGCCGAGGTATGAACACTGAAGCTTTCTTT
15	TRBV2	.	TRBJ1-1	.	CASSEGPISGTEAFF	TGTGCCAGCAGTGAGGGACCGATCTCCGGCACTGAAGCTTTCTTT
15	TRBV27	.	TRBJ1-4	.	CASSLRVTANEKLFF	TGTGCCAGCAGTTTACGGGTGACCGCAAATGAAAAACTGTTTTTT
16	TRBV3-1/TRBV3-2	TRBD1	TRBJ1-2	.	CASRPSGQGPIYGYTF	TGTGCCAGCAGACCCTCGGGACAGGGGCCCATCTATGGCTACACCTTC
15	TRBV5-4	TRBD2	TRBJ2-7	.	CASSSGLAGEYEQYF	TGTGCCAGCAGCTCCGGACTAGCGGGGGAATACGAGCAGTACTTC
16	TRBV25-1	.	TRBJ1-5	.	CASSEFGGDGNQPQHF	TGTGCCAGCAGTGAATTCGGCGGGGACGGTAATCAGCCCCAGCATTTT
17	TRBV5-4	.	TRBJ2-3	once	CASSLGVGGRLTNTQYF	TGTGCCAGCAGCTTGGGGGTCGGCGGACGCCTGACAAATACGCAGTATTTT
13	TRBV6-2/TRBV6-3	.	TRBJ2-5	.	CASSYGRQETQYF	TGTGCCAGCAGTTACGGGAGACAAGAGACCCAGTACTTC
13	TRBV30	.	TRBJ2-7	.	CAWSVREGSEQYF	TGTGCCTGGAGTGTACGGGAAGGGAGCGAGCAGTACTTC
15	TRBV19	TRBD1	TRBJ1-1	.	CASSTGGRGLTEAFF	TGTGCCAGTAGTACCGGCGGCAGGGGGCTGACTGAAGCTTTCTTT
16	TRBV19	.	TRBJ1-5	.	CASRQKQEPGLEPQHF	TGTGCCAGTAGACAAAAACAGGAGCCTGGCTTGGAGCCCCAGCATTTT
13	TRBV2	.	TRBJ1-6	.	CASLRDWDSPLHF	TGTGCCAGCCTGCGGGACTGGGATTCACCCCTCCACTTT
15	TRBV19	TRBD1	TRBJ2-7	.	CASSIDDDRAYEQYF	TGTGCCAGTAGTATAGATGACGACAGGGCCTACGAGCAGTACTTC
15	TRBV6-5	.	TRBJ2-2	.	CASNRDGGNTGELFF	TGTGCCAGTAATCGGGACGGTGGGAACACCGGGGAGCTGTTTTTT
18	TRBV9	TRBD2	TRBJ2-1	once	CASSFRPPGGGAGNEQFF	TGTGCCAGCAGCTTCCGCCCCCCAGGCGGGGGGGCTGGCAATGAGCAGTTCTTC
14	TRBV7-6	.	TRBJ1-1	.	CASSLASLNTEAFF	TGTGCCAGCAGCTTAGCTAGTCTGAACACTGAAGCTTTCTTT
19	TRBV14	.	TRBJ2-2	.	CASSLSPRKLGSVTGELFF	TGTGCCAGCAGCCTCTCCCCGCGGAAGCTGGGCTCAGTCACCGGGGAGCTGTTTTTT
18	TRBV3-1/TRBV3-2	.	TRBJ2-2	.	CASSQPKQDLLNTGELFF	TGTGCCAGCAGCCAGCCGAAGCAGGACCTTCTTAACACCGGGGAGCTGTTTTTT
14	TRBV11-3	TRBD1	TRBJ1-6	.	CASSPGGDNSPLHF	TGTGCCAGCAGCCCAGGGGGGGATAATTCACCCCTCCACTTT
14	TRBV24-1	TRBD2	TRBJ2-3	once	CATSWGGSTDTQYF	TGTGCCACCAGTTGGGGGGGGAGCACAGATACGCAGTATTTT
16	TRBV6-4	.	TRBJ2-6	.	CASPRGQRSGANVLTF	TGTGCCAGCCCCCGCGGACAGCGTTCTGGGGCCAACGTCCTGACTTTC
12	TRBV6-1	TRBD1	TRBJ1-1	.	CASSRGDREAFF	TGTGCCAGCAGCAGAGGGGACAGGGAAGCTTTCTTT
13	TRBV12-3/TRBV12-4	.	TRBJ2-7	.	CASSPPSGHEQYF	TGTGCCAGCAGTCCCCCTTCCGGTCACGAGCAGTACTTC
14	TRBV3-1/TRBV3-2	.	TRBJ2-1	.	CASSQAATHNEQFF	TGTGCCAGCAGCCAAGCCGCGACACACAATGAGCAGTTCTTC
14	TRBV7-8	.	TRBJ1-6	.	CASSEISYNSPLHF	TGTGCCAGCAGCGAGATCTCCTATAATTCACCCCTCCACTTT
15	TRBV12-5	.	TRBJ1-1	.	CASGPRGSRETEAFF	TGTGCTAGTGGGCCTAGGGGAAGTAGGGAAACTGAAGCTTTCTTT
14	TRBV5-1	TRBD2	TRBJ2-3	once	CASSFAGGTDTQYF	TGCGCCAGCAGCTTTGCGGGGGGCACAGATACGCAGTATTTT
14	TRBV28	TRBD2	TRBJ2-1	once	CASSLGLAGVEQFF	TGTGCCAGCAGTTTAGGACTAGCGGGGGTTGAGCAGTTCTTC
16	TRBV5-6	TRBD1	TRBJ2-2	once	CASSLSGQGYLGELFF	TGTGCCAGCAGCTTATCGGGACAGGGGTACCTCGGGGAGCTGTTTTTT
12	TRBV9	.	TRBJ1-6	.	CASSVGNSPLHF	TGTGCCAGCAGCGTAGGGAATTCACCCCTCCACTTT
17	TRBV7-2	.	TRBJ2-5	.	CASSPDGPLGWAETQYF	TGTGCCAGCAGCCCAGATGGGCCCCTGGGTTGGGCGGAGACCCAGTACTTC
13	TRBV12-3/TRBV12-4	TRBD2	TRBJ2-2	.	CASGKLAIGELFF	TGTGCCAGCGGAAAACTAGCGATCGGGGAGCTGTTTTTT
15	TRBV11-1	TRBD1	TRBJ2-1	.	CASSWTGKVNNEQFF	TGTGCCAGCAGCTGGACAGGGAAAGTAAACAATGAGCAGTTCTTC
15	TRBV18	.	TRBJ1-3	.	CASSPAAFSGNTIYF	TGTGCCAGCTCACCCGCGGCGTTCTCTGGAAACACCATATATTTT
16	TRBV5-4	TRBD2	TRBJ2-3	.	CASSLAGAGGRDTQYF	TGTGCCAGCAGCTTGGCCGGTGCGGGGGGGCGGGATACGCAGTATTTT
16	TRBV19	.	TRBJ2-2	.	CASSIQAVSNTGELFF	TGTGCCAGTAGTATCCAGGCAGTTTCGAACACCGGGGAGCTGTTTTTT
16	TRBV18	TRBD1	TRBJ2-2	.	CASSLTGQGSAGELFF	TGTGCCAGCTCATTGACAGGACAGGGATCGGCGGGGGAGCTGTTTTTT
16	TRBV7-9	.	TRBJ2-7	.	CASSLSRGTKAYEQYF	TGTGCCAGCAGCTTATCCCGCGGGACGAAAGCCTACGAGCAGTACTTC
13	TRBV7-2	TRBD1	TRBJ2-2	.	CASRRQGVGELFF	TGTGCCAGCAGAAGACAGGGGGTCGGGGAGCTGTTTTTT